Sequencing of this T cell receptor (beta chain) was carried out in a study of blood T cell repertoires in COVID-19. At the level of the study: T cells, B-cell-depleted T cells, or PBMCs provided the cDNA or gDNA that served as material.

Germline V CDR1 and CDR2: SGHRS, YFSETQ. J was trimmed by 6 bases and V by 2 bases; bases with no gene match: 11. The CDR3 loop spans 18 amino acids. Assay: immunoSEQ multiplex PCR; the TCRdb copy retains only in-frame clones and omits some. The sample contains about 210,000 clones, about 86% of which appear only once. The chain combines TRBV5-1 with TRBJ2-2, with TRBD2 matching 12 bases. The receptor was isolated from a woman in her fifties or sixties with acute COVID-19. The sequenced material came from PBMCs or T cells enriched from blood (not recorded which). The CDR3 sequence: CASSFGLAGGPVPGELFF. The DNA of the CDR3 is TGCGCCAGCAGCTTCGGGCTAGCGGGAGGGCCAGTACCCGGGGAGCTGTTTTTT.